This T cell receptor beta chain was captured by sequencing in a study of memory CD4+ T cells and cytomegalovirus serostatus. V shed 0 bases, J shed 2 bases, and the junction held 7 bases outside the gene matches. The CDR3 is 16 residues long. Germline V gene sequence: CDR1 SGHNT, CDR2 YYREEE (reference sequence). Repertoires were generated with immunoSEQ multiplex PCR, while TCRdb's copy carries only in-frame clones and drops some. The repertoire holds around 45,000 clones, with over 60% as singletons. The sort gate was single viable CD3+CD4+CD8-CD45RO+ cells for memory CD4+ T cells. A single count supports this clone.

Sequencing was performed on memory CD4+ T cells from blood. The clonotype originates from an adult in good health and CMV-seronegative. This chain connects TRBV5-4 to TRBJ2-7; 8 nucleotides agree with TRBD1. The CDR3 DNA sequence: TGTGCCAGCAGCTTGGCCGGACAGGGTAGGGCCTACGAGCAGTACTTC. As protein: CASSLAGQGRAYEQYF.